These 5 T cell receptor beta chains share one sample of origin, sequenced in a study of beta chain features in type 1 diabetes. Study observations and caveats: In every one of the four CD4+ subsets, TCRB CDR3s were moderately but significantly shorter in Type 1 diabetes patients.

Antigens of these TCRs are unknown. As every portion of the isolated RNA was reverse transcribed, the sequencing read expressed TCRB transcripts. Measured with immunoSEQ multiplex PCR; TCRdb has only the in-frame clones, and not every one. Among 250,000 to 300,000 clones listed, around 15% were seen once. Specimen: naive CD4+ T cells from blood. These receptors all stem from a man younger than 40 with type 1 diabetes.

The table lists this clone with a few counts. The chain couples TRBV20-1 to TRBJ1-1; D not certain. The CDR3 sequence is 11 residues long. In germline, CDR1 is DFQATT, CDR2 SNEGSKA (reference sequence). The V end was cut by 0 bases, the J end by 7 bases, with 6 bases between. The CDR3 DNA sequence: TGCAGTGCTAGAGATCGCGGTGAAGCTTTCTTT. This translates into CSARDRGEAFF.

CDR3 in DNA: TGTGCCAGCAGCCTCGTAGGGGATAGCAATCAGCCCCAGCATTTT. Amino acid sequence: CASSLVGDSNQPQHF. The chain combines TRBV9 with TRBJ1-5; D is possibly TRBD1 (5 bases). The CDR3 is 15 amino acids. CDR1 SGDLS and CDR2 YYNGEE come from the germline V gene. Trimming took 4 bases from V and 0 from J, leaving 11 bases between them.

This clone was seen only a few times. The V call is TRBV28, the J call TRBJ2-3, with D tentatively TRBD2 (5 bases). V gave up 3 bases and J gave up 1 base, with 17 bases separating them. The CDR3 covers 17 residues. CDR1 MDHEN and CDR2 SYDVKM come from the germline V gene. Here the CDR3 reads CASSFFAVGRGTDTQYF. CDR3 coding DNA: TGTGCCAGCAGTTTCTTCGCGGTCGGGCGGGGCACAGATACGCAGTATTTT.

The chain joins TRBV9 to TRBJ2-5; D possibly corresponds to TRBD2 (7 bases). CDR1 and CDR2 from the germline V gene are SGDLS and YYNGEE. V lost 0 bases and J 1 base, leaving 13 bases between the germline ends. This CDR3 contains 16 residues. CDR3 sequence reads: CASSVGGGGSQETQYF. The CDR3 coding sequence is TGTGCCAGCAGCGTAGGGGGAGGGGGGAGCCAAGAGACCCAGTACTTC.

The genes are TRBV19 and TRBJ1-2; D remains unclear. The CDR3 runs 13 residues. V was pared by 4 bases and J by 3 bases, with 9 bases between. Germline V gives CDR1 LNHDA, CDR2 SQIVND (reference sequence). CDR3 residues: CASSTVPDYGYTF. The CDR3 DNA is TGTGCCAGTAGTACCGTCCCGGACTATGGCTACACCTTC. The whole variable domain, remainder taken from reference TRBV19 and TRBJ1-2, is DGGITQSPKYLFRKEGQNVTLSCEQNLNHDAMYWYRQDPGQGLRLIYYSQIVNDFQKGDIAEGYSVSREKKESFPLTVTSAQKNPTAFYLCASSTVPDYGYTFGSGTRLTVV.